The 2 T cell receptor beta chains presented below share a single source sample, sequenced in a study of cytomegalovirus exposure and HLA in healthy donors. The PCR employed 60 Vbeta primers together with 13 Jbeta primers. Produced via immunoSEQ multiplex PCR; TCRdb's table is partial and in-frame only. The sample yields about 190,000 clones, about four fifths seen once. The specimen was PBMCs. These receptors came from a woman aged 45-65 years in good health and CMV-seropositive.

CDR3 residues: CASSDGTVQETQYF. CDR3 nucleotides: TGTGCCAGCAGTGACGGGACAGTCCAAGAGACCCAGTACTTC. This sequence joins TRBV25-1 and TRBJ2-5; 7 nucleotides line up with TRBD1. Germline CDR1 is MGHDK and CDR2 is SYGVNS. This CDR3 region has 14 residues. V was clipped by 3 bases and J by 1 base; unmatched bases: 2.

The V call is TRBV29-1, the J call TRBJ2-3; D remains unclear. Per germline, CDR1 SQVTM and CDR2 ANQGSEA. This CDR3 spans 12 amino acids. Trimming cost V 2 bases and J 8 bases, with 11 bases left between them. CDR3 nucleotide sequence: TGCAGCGTTGAACCGAGTCCGGGTACGCAGTATTTT. Protein product: CSVEPSPGTQYF.